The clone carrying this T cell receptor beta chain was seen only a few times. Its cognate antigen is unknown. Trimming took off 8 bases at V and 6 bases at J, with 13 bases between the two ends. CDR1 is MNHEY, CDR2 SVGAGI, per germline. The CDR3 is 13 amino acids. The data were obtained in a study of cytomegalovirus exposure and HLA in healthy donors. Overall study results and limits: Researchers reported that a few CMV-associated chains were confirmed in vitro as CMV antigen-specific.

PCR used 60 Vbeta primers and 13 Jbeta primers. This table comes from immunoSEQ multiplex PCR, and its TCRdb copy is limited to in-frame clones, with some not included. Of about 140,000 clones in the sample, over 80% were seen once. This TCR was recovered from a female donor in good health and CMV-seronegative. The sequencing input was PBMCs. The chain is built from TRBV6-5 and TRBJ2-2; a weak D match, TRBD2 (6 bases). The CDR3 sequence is CASLRSGSGELFF. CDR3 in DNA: TGTGCCAGCCTACGGAGCGGGTCCGGGGAGCTGTTTTTT.